These 19 T cell receptor beta chains came from one sample sequenced in a study of identical twins. TCRdb ran MiXCR on the 5' RACE reads and lists one entry per CDR3 protein. This table has about 200,000 distinct CDR3 sequences, approximately 10% appearing once. Material: memory T cells sorted from blood. All receptors come from a man aged 45-60 years in good health.

This clonotype was picked up many times. This chain uses TRBV10-3 with TRBJ2-3; D might be TRBD2 (7 bases). Germline values: CDR1 ENHRY, CDR2 SYGVKD. The CDR3 length is 16 residues. The ends were cut back, 0 bases at V and 2 bases at J, with 12 bases in the middle. The CDR3 loop reads CAISESSGGLTDTQYF. The CDR3 bases are TGTGCCATCAGTGAGTCTTCGGGGGGCCTCACAGATACGCAGTATTTT.

The CDR3 region has the DNA TGTGCCAGCAGCCAGCCAGCGGGGGCCCTTGGCACAGATACGCAGTATTTT. Translation gives CASSQPAGALGTDTQYF. V usage is TRBV3-1 and J usage is TRBJ2-3, with 8 bases matching TRBD2. The CDR3 length is 17 residues. CDR1 is LGHDT, CDR2 YNNKEL, per germline (reference sequence). J lost 1 base, V lost 3 bases, and 9 bases had no gene match.

This clonotype occurred a few times. The J gene is TRBJ2-1, the V gene TRBV28, with unresolved D. The CDR3 is 14 residues long. Germline V gene sequence: CDR1 MDHEN, CDR2 SYDVKM. Trimming cost V 7 bases and J 4 bases, with 14 bases left between them. The CDR3, as DNA: TGTGCCAGCAAGGCACTCTCCTTATACAATGAGCAGTTCTTC. This sequence encodes CASKALSLYNEQFF.

This chain joins TRBV6-2 or TRBV6-3 and TRBJ1-5; 9 bases line up with TRBD1. Germline V gives CDR1 MNHEY, CDR2 SVGEGT. This CDR3 comprises 13 residues. The J segment lost 11 bases and the V segment lost 5 bases, leaving 7 bases of the junction unmatched. CDR3 amino acids: CASSQFRDRAQHF. For the CDR3, the DNA is TGTGCCAGCAGTCAGTTCCGGGACAGGGCCCAGCATTTT.

This clonotype was recorded at least ten times. The V gene is TRBV4-2, the J gene TRBJ2-3; D is possibly TRBD1 (5 bases). Between the trimmed V and J ends, which lost 0 bases and 0 bases, there was a span of 13 bases. Germline V lookup: CDR1 LGHNA, CDR2 YNFKEQ. CDR3 length equals 17 residues. The CDR3 DNA reads as TGTGCCAGCAGCCAAGATTGGGGCCTGGCAAGCACAGATACGCAGTATTTT. Its protein is CASSQDWGLASTDTQYF.

This clonotype was detected many times. V usage is TRBV7-9 and J usage is TRBJ1-1; D may be TRBD1 (5 bases). The CDR3 length is 13 residues. The V gene's germline CDR1 is SEHNR and CDR2 FQNEAQ (reference sequence). V was trimmed by 4 bases and J by 5 bases, leaving 11 bases between them. The CDR3 region is CASSWPQGTEAFF. The CDR3, as DNA: TGTGCCAGCAGCTGGCCTCAGGGAACTGAAGCTTTCTTT. Full variable domain (outside the CDR3, taken from reference TRBV7-9 and TRBJ1-1): DTGVSQNPRHKITKRGQNVTFRCDPISEHNRLYWYRQTLGQGPEFLTYFQNEAQLEKSRLLSDRFSAERPKGSFSTLEIQRTEQGDSAMYLCASSWPQGTEAFFGQGTRLTVV.

This clonotype was picked up many times. CDR3 sequence reads: CASSSGDRNTGELFF. DNA for the CDR3: TGTGCCAGCAGCTCCGGGGACAGAAACACCGGGGAGCTGTTTTTT. The chain carries TRBV5-6 and TRBJ2-2; 7 nucleotides agree with TRBD1. Losses at the gene ends were 3 bases for V and 2 bases for J; bases not matched to a gene: 4. There are 15 residues in the CDR3. Per the germline V gene, CDR1 is SGHDT and CDR2 is YYEEEE.

This clonotype occurred many times. The chain couples TRBV2 to TRBJ2-3; TRBD1 agrees at 8 bases. The trim removed 3 bases at V and 1 base at J, leaving 6 bases unmatched. This CDR3 comprises 16 residues. CDR1 SNHLY and CDR2 FYNNEI come from the germline V gene. The CDR3 region is CASSDNRGQGTDTQYF. The CDR3, as DNA: TGTGCCAGCAGTGATAATCGGGGACAGGGCACAGATACGCAGTATTTT.

This clonotype was observed a few times. The chain uses TRBV2 and TRBJ2-2, with D perhaps TRBD1 (6 bases). The V gene's germline CDR1 is SNHLY and CDR2 FYNNEI. Trimming took off 7 bases at V and 1 base at J, with 13 bases between the two ends. The CDR3 consists of 15 residues. DNA for the CDR3: TGTGCCAGCAACGGAAGGACAGAGAACACCGGGGAGCTGTTTTTT. The encoded protein is CASNGRTENTGELFF.

For this clonotype: Possible read error: a much larger clone is one base away. The rearrangement links TRBV5-5 to TRBJ2-7; no clear D gene. CDR1 is SGHKS, CDR2 YYEKEE, per germline (reference sequence). This CDR3 comprises 13 residues. DNA of the CDR3: TGTGCCAGCAGCTCCCAGAGCTCCTACGAGCAGTGCTTC. Translation: CASSSQSSYEQCF.

This clonotype was observed a handful of times. The chain is built from TRBV4-2 and TRBJ2-7, with D uncertain. The CDR3 covers 14 residues. V lost 0 bases, J lost 2 bases, and 8 bases lay in between. Germline V gives CDR1 LGHNA, CDR2 YNFKEQ. The CDR3: CASSQEVRAYEQYF. CDR3 sequence (DNA): TGTGCCAGCAGCCAAGAGGTGCGTGCCTACGAGCAGTACTTC.

This clonotype was detected ten times or more. V usage is TRBV21-1 and J usage is TRBJ2-1; the table assigns TRBD2, which was not confirmed against the DNA. TRBV21-1 is a pseudogene. This CDR3 region has 15 residues. CDR3 bases: TGTGCCAGATATACGACTAGCGGGAGCTACAATGAGCAGTTCTTC. Translation gives CARYTTSGSYNEQFF.

This clonotype was seen repeatedly, ten times or more. V gene TRBV24-1 combines with J gene TRBJ1-2; the match to TRBD1 covers 9 bases. The CDR3 extends over 16 amino acids. Losses at the gene ends were 3 bases for V and 2 bases for J; bases not matched to a gene: 6. Looked up from germline, CDR1 is KGHDR and CDR2 is SFDVKD. CDR3 nucleotide sequence: TGTGCCACCAGTGATCCAGCCGGGACAGGGAACTATGGCTACACCTTC. Its protein product is CATSDPAGTGNYGYTF.

This clonotype was detected ten times or more. The V gene is TRBV19, the J gene TRBJ2-1; 7 positions agree with TRBD2. Germline V lookup: CDR1 LNHDA, CDR2 SQIVND (reference sequence). CDR3 length: 17 amino acids. Trimming took 0 bases from V and 3 from J; bases not matched to a gene: 8. In DNA, the CDR3 is TGTGCCAGTAGTATAGATCTTGCCAGCGGGAACTACAATGAGCAGTTCTTC. Its protein is CASSIDLASGNYNEQFF.

Points on this clonotype: This may arise from a read error, as a much more abundant clone is one base away. The chain has TRBV20-1 and TRBJ2-5; 9 nucleotides line up with TRBD1. Looked up from germline, CDR1 is DFQATT and CDR2 is SNEGSKA (reference sequence). V lost 2 bases, J lost 5 bases, and 9 bases stayed unmatched. CDR3 length: 15 residues. CDR3 in amino acids: CSARRGQGKHETQYF. In nucleotides, the CDR3 is TGCAGTGCTAGAAGGGGACAGGGCAAACACGAGACCCAGTACTTC.

This clonotype was detected ten times or more. The genes are TRBV12-3 or TRBV12-4 and TRBJ2-3; D remains ambiguous. Trimming stripped 5 bases from V and 6 bases from J, with 15 bases between. This CDR3 spans 14 amino acids. Here the CDR3 reads CASSLWKDIDTQYF. CDR3 nucleotide sequence: TGTGCCAGCAGTCTCTGGAAAGACATCGATACGCAGTATTTT.

This clonotype has only a few counts. The chain has TRBV28 and TRBJ1-1, with D possibly matching TRBD1 (6 bases). V dropped 6 bases and J dropped 0 bases, with 11 bases sitting between them. The CDR3 runs 14 residues. Germline values: CDR1 MDHEN, CDR2 SYDVKM. The DNA for the CDR3 is TGTGCCAGCAGGGAAGGGGGAATGAACACTGAAGCTTTCTTT. It encodes CASREGGMNTEAFF. The full variable domain, rest sourced from reference TRBV28 and TRBJ1-1, is DVKVTQSSRYLVKRTGEKVFLECVQDMDHENMFWYRQDPGLGLRLIYFSYDVKMKEKGDIPEGYSVSREKKERFSLILESASTNQTSMYLCASREGGMNTEAFFGQGTRLTVV.

To note about this clonotype: Relative to the germline gene, one junction end is altered; a read error may explain this. The chain recombines TRBV3-1 with TRBJ1-3; D may be TRBD1 (5 bases). The CDR3 consists of 14 residues. Germline V gives CDR1 LGHDT, CDR2 YNNKEL (reference sequence). CDR3 loop: CTSSQDSSGNTIYF. In DNA form, the CDR3 reads TGTACCAGCAGCCAAGACAGCTCTGGAAACACCATATATTTT.

Many counts were recorded for this clonotype. The V gene is TRBV29-1, the J gene TRBJ2-1; TRBD1 or TRBD2 may be the D gene (5 bases each). This CDR3 is built from 13 residues. V was trimmed by 8 bases and J by 8 bases, leaving 19 bases between them. In germline, CDR1 is SQVTM, CDR2 ANQGSEA. The CDR3 protein is CSIRDPAVDEQFF. CDR3 nucleotide sequence: TGCAGCATCCGGGACCCAGCAGTGGATGAGCAGTTCTTC.